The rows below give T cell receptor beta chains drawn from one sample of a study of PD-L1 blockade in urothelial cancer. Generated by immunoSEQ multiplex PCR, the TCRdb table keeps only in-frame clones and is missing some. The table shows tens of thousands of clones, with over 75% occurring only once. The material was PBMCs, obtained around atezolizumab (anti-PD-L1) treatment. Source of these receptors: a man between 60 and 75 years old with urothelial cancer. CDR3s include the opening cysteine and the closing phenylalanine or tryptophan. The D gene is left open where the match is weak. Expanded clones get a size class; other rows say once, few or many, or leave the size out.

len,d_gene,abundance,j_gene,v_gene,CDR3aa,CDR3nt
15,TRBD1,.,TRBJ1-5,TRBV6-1,CASKSDRGWGQPQHF,TGTGCCAGCAAGTCAGACAGGGGGTGGGGTCAGCCCCAGCATTTT
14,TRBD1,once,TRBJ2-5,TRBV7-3,CASSTTGGQETQYF,TGTGCCAGCAGCACGACAGGGGGCCAAGAGACCCAGTACTTC
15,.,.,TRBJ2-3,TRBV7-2,CASSRSGLSTDTQYF,TGTGCCAGCAGCCGTAGCGGCCTAAGCACAGATACGCAGTATTTT
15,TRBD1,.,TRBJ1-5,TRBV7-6,CASSAQQGANQPQHF,TGTGCCAGCAGCGCACAACAGGGGGCCAATCAGCCCCAGCATTTT
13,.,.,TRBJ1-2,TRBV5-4,CASSFGGNYGYTF,TGTGCCAGCAGCTTTGGCGGGAACTATGGCTACACCTTC
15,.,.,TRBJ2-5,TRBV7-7,CASSLGAGEGETQYF,TGTGCCAGCAGCTTGGGGGCGGGGGAAGGAGAGACCCAGTACTTC
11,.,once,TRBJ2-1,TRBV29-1,CSAGGGDEQFF,TGCAGCGCCGGGGGTGGTGATGAGCAGTTCTTC
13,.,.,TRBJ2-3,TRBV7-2,CASSRTSEDTQYF,TGTGCCAGCAGCCGAACATCCGAAGATACGCAGTATTTT
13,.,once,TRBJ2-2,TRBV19,CASSTGPTGELFF,TGTGCCAGTAGTACCGGTCCCACCGGGGAGCTGTTTTTT
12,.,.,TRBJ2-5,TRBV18,CASSPQGETQYF,TGTGCCAGCTCTCCCCAGGGGGAGACCCAGTACTTC
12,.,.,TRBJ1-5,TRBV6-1,CASSNRAGPQHF,TGTGCCAGCAGCAACAGGGCTGGGCCCCAGCATTTT
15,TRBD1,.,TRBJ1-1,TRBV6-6,CASSYDQGANTEAFF,TGTGCCAGCAGTTACGATCAGGGGGCGAACACTGAAGCTTTCTTT
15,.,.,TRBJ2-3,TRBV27,CASSQNRESTDTQYF,TGTGCCAGCAGTCAAAACAGGGAGAGCACAGATACGCAGTATTTT
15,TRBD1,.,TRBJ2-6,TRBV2,CASSRDSPGANVLTF,TGTGCCAGCAGCCGGGACAGCCCTGGGGCCAACGTCCTGACTTTC
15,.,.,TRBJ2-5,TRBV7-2,CASSPGSGLRETQYF,TGTGCCAGCAGCCCAGGGTCAGGGTTACGAGAGACCCAGTACTTC
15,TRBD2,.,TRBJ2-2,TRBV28,CASSISGGAYGELFF,TGTGCCAGCAGTATTAGCGGGGGGGCCTACGGGGAGCTGTTTTTT
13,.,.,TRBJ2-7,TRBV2,CASSERGPYEQYF,TGTGCCAGCAGTGAACGGGGTCCCTACGAGCAGTACTTC
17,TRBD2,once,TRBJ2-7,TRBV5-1,CASSLSRGSGSSYEQYF,TGCGCCAGCAGCTTGTCGCGGGGGTCAGGGAGCAGCTACGAGCAGTACTTC
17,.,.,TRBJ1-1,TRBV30,CAWSNPQGRSLNTEAFF,TGTGCCTGGAGTAACCCTCAGGGGAGATCACTCAACACTGAAGCTTTCTTT
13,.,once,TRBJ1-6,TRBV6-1,CASLQRVDSPLHF,TGTGCCAGTTTGCAGAGGGTGGATTCACCCCTCCACTTT
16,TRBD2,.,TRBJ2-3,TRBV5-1,CASSLVLAGGTDTQYF,TGCGCCAGCAGCTTGGTCCTAGCGGGGGGCACAGATACGCAGTATTTT
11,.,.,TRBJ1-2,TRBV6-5,CAATRGDGYTF,TGTGCTGCGACCCGGGGGGATGGCTACACCTTC
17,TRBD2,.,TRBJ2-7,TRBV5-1,CASSLASGGFLSYEQYF,TGCGCCAGCAGCTTGGCTAGCGGGGGATTCCTCTCCTACGAGCAGTACTTC
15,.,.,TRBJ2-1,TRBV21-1,CASSKVQIFYNEQFF,TGTGCCAGCAGCAAAGTCCAGATATTCTACAATGAGCAGTTCTTC
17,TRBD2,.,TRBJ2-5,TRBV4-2,CASSHGLAGGREETQYF,TGTGCCAGCAGCCATGGACTAGCGGGGGGGCGGGAGGAGACCCAGTACTTC
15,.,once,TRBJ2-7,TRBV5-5,CASSLVAIRAREQYF,TGTGCCAGCAGCTTGGTTGCTATCAGGGCTAGGGAGCAGTACTTC
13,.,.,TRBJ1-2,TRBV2,CASNQGNDYGYTF,TGTGCCAGCAATCAGGGGAACGACTATGGCTACACCTTC
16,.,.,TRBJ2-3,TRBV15,CATSRGPEGGTDTQYF,TGTGCCACCAGCAGAGGCCCCGAGGGGGGCACAGATACGCAGTATTTT
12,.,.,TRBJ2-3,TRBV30,CAWSESADTQYF,TGTGCCTGGAGTGAATCCGCAGATACGCAGTATTTT
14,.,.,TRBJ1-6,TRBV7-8,CASTGSSYNSPLHF,TGTGCCAGCACGGGGAGCTCCTATAATTCACCCCTCCACTTT
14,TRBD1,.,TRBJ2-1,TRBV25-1,CASSLPGQGNEQFF,TGTGCCAGCAGTCTGCCGGGACAGGGGAATGAGCAGTTCTTC
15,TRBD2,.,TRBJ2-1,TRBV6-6,CASSTGLAGGSEQFF,TGTGCCAGCAGCACGGGACTAGCGGGGGGAAGTGAGCAGTTCTTC
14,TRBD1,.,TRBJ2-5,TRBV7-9,CASSPDREQETQYF,TGTGCCAGCAGCCCCGACAGGGAGCAAGAGACCCAGTACTTC
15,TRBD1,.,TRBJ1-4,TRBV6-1,CASSAQQGMAEKLFF,TGTGCCAGCAGTGCCCAACAGGGGATGGCTGAAAAACTGTTTTTT
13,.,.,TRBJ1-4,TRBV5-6,CASPRVTNEKLFF,TGTGCCAGCCCAAGAGTAACTAATGAAAAACTGTTTTTT
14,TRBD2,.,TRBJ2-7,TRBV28,CASRSLAGSYEQYF,TGTGCCAGCAGAAGTTTAGCGGGGTCCTACGAGCAGTACTTC
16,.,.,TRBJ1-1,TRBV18,CASSPARGQKDTEAFF,TGTGCCAGCTCACCGGCGAGAGGTCAGAAGGACACTGAAGCTTTCTTT
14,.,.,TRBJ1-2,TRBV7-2,CASSLAGRGNGYTF,TGTGCCAGCAGCTTAGCGGGGCGGGGGAACGGCTACACCTTC
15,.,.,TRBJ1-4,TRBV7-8,CASSLAGQPNEKLFF,TGTGCCAGCAGCTTAGCAGGACAGCCTAATGAAAAACTGTTTTTT
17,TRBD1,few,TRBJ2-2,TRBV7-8,CASSSRPGTGGTGELFF,TGTGCCAGCAGCTCGCGTCCCGGGACAGGTGGCACCGGGGAGCTGTTTTTT
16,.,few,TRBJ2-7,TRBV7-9,CASSLSGGLGGGEQYF,TGTGCCAGCAGCTTAAGCGGAGGATTGGGGGGAGGCGAGCAGTACTTC
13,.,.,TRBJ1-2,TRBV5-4,CASSLDRPYGYTF,TGTGCCAGCAGCTTAGACAGACCCTATGGCTACACCTTC
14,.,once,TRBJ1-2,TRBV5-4,CASSLTGQRNGYTF,TGTGCCAGCAGCTTGACCGGACAGAGGAATGGCTACACCTTC
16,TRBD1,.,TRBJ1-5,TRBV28,CASSLNRGASGQPQHF,TGTGCCAGCAGTCTAAACAGGGGGGCGAGCGGCCAGCCCCAGCATTTT
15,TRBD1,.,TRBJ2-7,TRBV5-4,CASSLGTGGRYEQYF,TGTGCCAGCAGCTTAGGGACAGGGGGCAGGTACGAGCAGTACTTC
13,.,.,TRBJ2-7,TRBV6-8,CVFRQKTAYEQYF,TGTGTTTTCAGGCAGAAGACGGCATACGAGCAGTACTTC
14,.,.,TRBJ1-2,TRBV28,CALASGGAGYGYTF,TGTGCTCTAGCGTCGGGGGGGGCAGGCTATGGCTACACCTTC
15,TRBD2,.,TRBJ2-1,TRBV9,CASSVGTSGGNEQFF,TGTGCCAGCAGCGTAGGCACTAGCGGGGGTAATGAGCAGTTCTTC
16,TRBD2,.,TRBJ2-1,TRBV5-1,CASGTSGGHSYNEQFF,TGCGCCAGCGGCACTAGCGGGGGCCACTCCTACAATGAGCAGTTCTTC
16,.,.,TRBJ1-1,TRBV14,CASRHRRLTGNTEAFF,TGTGCCAGCAGACACAGACGCTTGACAGGGAACACTGAAGCTTTCTTT
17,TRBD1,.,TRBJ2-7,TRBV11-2,CASSFFTGTGTSYEQYF,TGTGCCAGCAGCTTCTTCACCGGGACAGGAACATCCTACGAGCAGTACTTC
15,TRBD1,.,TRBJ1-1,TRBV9,CASSVGGQGDTEAFF,TGTGCCAGCAGCGTAGGTGGACAGGGGGACACTGAAGCTTTCTTT
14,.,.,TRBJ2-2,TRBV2,CASSLGLYTGELFF,TGTGCCAGCAGTCTCGGACTCTACACCGGGGAGCTGTTTTTT
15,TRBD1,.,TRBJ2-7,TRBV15,CATSRDRGLGYEQYF,TGTGCCACCAGCAGAGATAGGGGGCTAGGCTACGAGCAGTACTTC